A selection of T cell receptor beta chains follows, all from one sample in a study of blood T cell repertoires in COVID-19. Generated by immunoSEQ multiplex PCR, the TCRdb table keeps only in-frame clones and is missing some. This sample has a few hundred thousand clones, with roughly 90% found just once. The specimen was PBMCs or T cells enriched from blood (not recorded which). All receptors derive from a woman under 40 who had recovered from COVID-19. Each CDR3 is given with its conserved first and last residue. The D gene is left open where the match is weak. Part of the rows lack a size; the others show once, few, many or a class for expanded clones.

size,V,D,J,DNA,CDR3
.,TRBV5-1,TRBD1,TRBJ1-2,TGCGCCAGCAGCCTATGGACAGGGGGCAACTATGGCTACACCTTC,CASSLWTGGNYGYTF
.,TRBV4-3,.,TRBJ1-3,TGCGCCAGCAGCCAAGGAGGAGCCTCTGGAAACACCATATATTTT,CASSQGGASGNTIYF
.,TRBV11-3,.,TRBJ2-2,TGTGCCAGCAGCCCAATCCAGAACACCGGGGAGCTGTTTTTT,CASSPIQNTGELFF
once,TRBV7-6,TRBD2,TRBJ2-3,TGTGCCAGCAGCTCCCTGGGCGGGGGGGCCGCAGATACGCAGTATTTT,CASSSLGGGAADTQYF
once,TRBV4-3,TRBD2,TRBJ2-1,TGCGCCAGCAGCCAAGGGACTAGCGGGGGCTACAATGAGCAGTTCTTC,CASSQGTSGGYNEQFF
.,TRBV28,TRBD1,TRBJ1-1,TGTGCCAGCAGTTTGACAGGGAATTCCCCTGAAGCTTTCTTT,CASSLTGNSPEAFF
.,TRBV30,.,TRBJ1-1,TGTGCCTGGAGGGTCGGGTCGAACACTGAAGCTTTCTTT,CAWRVGSNTEAFF
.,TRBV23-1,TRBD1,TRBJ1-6,TGCGCCAGCAGTCTTATTCTTATCCCAAACGACAGGGTTAATTCACCCCTCCACTTT,CASSLILIPNDRVNSPLHF
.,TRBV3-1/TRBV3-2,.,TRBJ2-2,TGTGCCAGCAGGGGCAGTGGTACCGGGGAGCTGTTTTTT,CASRGSGTGELFF
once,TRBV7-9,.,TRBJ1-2,TGTGCCAGCAGCTCCGGAGTGAACTATGGCTACACCTTC,CASSSGVNYGYTF
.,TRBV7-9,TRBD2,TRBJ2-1,TGTGCCAGCAGCTCAAGTAGCGGGGGGCGTCGTTGGGGTGAGCAGTTCTTC,CASSSSSGGRRWGEQFF
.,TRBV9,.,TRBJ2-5,TGTGCCAGCAGCTACACTGACAGGGAGGCAGAGACCCAGTACTTC,CASSYTDREAETQYF
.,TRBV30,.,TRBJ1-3,TGTGCCTGGAGGTTATTTGGAGACACCATATATTTT,CAWRLFGDTIYF
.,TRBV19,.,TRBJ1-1,TGTGCCAGTAACAGGAAACTTAACACTGAAGCTTTCTTT,CASNRKLNTEAFF
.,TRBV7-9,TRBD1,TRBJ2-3,TGTGCCAGCATCCCCACAGGGGAAGATACGCAGTATTTT,CASIPTGEDTQYF
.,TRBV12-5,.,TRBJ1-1,TGTGCTAGTGGTCCTAGACGGCTTCCGTCCACTGAAGCTTTCTTT,CASGPRRLPSTEAFF
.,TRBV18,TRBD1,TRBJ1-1,TGTGCCAGCTCACCAACGACAGGGATGAACACTGAAGCTTTCTTT,CASSPTTGMNTEAFF
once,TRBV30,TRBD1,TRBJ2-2,TGTGCCTGGAGTGGACAGGGGAACACCGGGGAGCTGTTTTTT,CAWSGQGNTGELFF
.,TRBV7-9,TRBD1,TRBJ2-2,TGTGCCAGCAGCTTAACAGGGGGCATCACCGGGGAGCTGTTTTTT,CASSLTGGITGELFF
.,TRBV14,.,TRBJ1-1,TGTGCCAGCAGCCAAAGAGTCCAAGAGAACACTGAAGCTTTCTTT,CASSQRVQENTEAFF
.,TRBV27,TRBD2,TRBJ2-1,TGTGCCAGCACCTTTACCGCGTTAGCGGGGGCCTGGGGCAATGAGCAGTTCTTC,CASTFTALAGAWGNEQFF
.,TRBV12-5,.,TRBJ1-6,TGTGCTAGTGCCGAAGGGAGCTCCTATAATTCACCCCTCCACTTT,CASAEGSSYNSPLHF
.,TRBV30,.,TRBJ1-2,TGTGCCTGTCCGCCGCGGGGGGAGGACTATGGCTACACCTTC,CACPPRGEDYGYTF
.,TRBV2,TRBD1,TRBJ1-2,TGTGCCAGCAGTGAATGGCAGGGGGTGGGGTATGGCTACACCTTC,CASSEWQGVGYGYTF
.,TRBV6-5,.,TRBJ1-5,TGTGCCAGCAGCTGGACAGAGGATATACAGCCCCAGCATTTT,CASSWTEDIQPQHF
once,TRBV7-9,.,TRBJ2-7,TGTGCCAGCAGCTTAGGACCGGGGGAGCAGTACTTC,CASSLGPGEQYF
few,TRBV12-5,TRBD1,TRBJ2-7,TGTGCTAGTGGTCCCTGGGACAGGGGAGGCGAGCAGTACTTC,CASGPWDRGGEQYF
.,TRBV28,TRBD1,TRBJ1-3,TGTGCCAGCAGTGGACAGGACCAAACATACTCTGGAAACACCATATATTTT,CASSGQDQTYSGNTIYF
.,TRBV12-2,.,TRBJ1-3,TGTGCAAGTCGCTTAGAGTGGCGGAACTCTGGAAACACCATATATTTT,CASRLEWRNSGNTIYF
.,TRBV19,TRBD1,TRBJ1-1,TGTGCCAGTAGTATGTCCCGGGACAGGGGCCGAGTTGCTTTCTTT,CASSMSRDRGRVAFF
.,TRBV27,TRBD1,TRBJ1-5,TGTGCCAGCAGGTCAGGGGGCGCGGGTCAGCCCCAGCATTTT,CASRSGGAGQPQHF
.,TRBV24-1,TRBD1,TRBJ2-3,TGTGCCACCAGTGCGGGACAGGGGTTCACAGATACGCAGTATTTT,CATSAGQGFTDTQYF
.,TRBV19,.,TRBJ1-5,TGTGCCAGTAGTGGGGGGATTCTTAGCAATCAGCCCCAGCATTTT,CASSGGILSNQPQHF
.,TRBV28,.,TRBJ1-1,TGTGCCAGCGACTCTTCGGGCGGGTCTGAAGCTTTCTTT,CASDSSGGSEAFF
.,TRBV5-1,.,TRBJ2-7,TGCGCCAGCAGCCAAGCATCTGCCTACGAGCAGTACTTC,CASSQASAYEQYF
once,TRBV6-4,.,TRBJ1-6,TGTGCCAGCAGTTTGGACAGTTCGAGCTCCTATAATTCACCCCTCCACTTT,CASSLDSSSSYNSPLHF
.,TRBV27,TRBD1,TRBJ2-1,TGTGCCAGCATCGCCCGGGACAGGGGCCACAATGAGCAGTTCTTC,CASIARDRGHNEQFF
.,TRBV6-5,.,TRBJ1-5,TGTGCCAGCAGCTTCAGGGCTTCAGGGCCCCAGCATTTT,CASSFRASGPQHF
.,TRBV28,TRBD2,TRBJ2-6,TGTGCCACGGGGGGACTAGCGGTTCTCTCTGGGGCCAACGTCCTGACTTTC,CATGGLAVLSGANVLTF
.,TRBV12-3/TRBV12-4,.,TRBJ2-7,TGTGCCAGCAGTTTAGTGGGTGAGGCGCAGTACTTC,CASSLVGEAQYF
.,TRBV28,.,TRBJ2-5,TGTGCCAGCAGTTTCGCGGAGACCCAGTACTTC,CASSFAETQYF
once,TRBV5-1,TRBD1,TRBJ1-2,TGCGCCAGCAGCTTGGGCCCCCAAAGACAGGGCAACTATGGCTACACCTTC,CASSLGPQRQGNYGYTF
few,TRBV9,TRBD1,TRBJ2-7,TGTGCCAGCAGCGCGGGACAGGGGTTCGACGAGCAGTACTTC,CASSAGQGFDEQYF
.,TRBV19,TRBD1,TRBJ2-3,TGTGCCATTGGGACAGGGGGCGTCGATACGCAGTATTTT,CAIGTGGVDTQYF
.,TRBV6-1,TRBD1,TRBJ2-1,TGTGCCAGCAGTGAGGAGGGACAGGGGGATGAGCAGTTCTTC,CASSEEGQGDEQFF